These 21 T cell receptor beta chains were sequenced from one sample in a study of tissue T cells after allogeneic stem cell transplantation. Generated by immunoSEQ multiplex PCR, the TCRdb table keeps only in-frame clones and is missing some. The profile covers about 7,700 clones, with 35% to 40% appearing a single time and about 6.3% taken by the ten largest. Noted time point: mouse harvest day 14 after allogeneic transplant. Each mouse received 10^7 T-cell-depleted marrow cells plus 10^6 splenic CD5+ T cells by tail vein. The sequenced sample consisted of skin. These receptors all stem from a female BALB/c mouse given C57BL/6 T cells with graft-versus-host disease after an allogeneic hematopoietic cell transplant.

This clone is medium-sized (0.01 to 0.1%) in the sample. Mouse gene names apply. The sequenced CDR3 bases are TGTGCCAGCCTGACAGTTTCTGGAAATACGCTCTAT. Its translation is CASLTVSGNTLY. The whole CDR3 reads CASLTVSGNTLYF. V is TRBV26 and J is TRBJ1-3, with a weak D call TRBD1 (5 bases). The read terminates 1 residue before the CDR3 end, so the remaining end is supplied by the germline J gene. Trimming removed 8 bases from V and 0 bases from J, with 8 bases in between. Germline loops: CDR1 KGHPV, CDR2 FQNQEV (reference sequence). The CDR3 is 13 amino acids.

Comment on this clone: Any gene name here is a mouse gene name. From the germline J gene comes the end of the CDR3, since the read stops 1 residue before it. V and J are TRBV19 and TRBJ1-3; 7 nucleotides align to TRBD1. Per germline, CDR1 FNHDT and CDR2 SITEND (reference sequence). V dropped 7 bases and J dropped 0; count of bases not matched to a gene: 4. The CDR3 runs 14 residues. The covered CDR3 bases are TGTGCCAGCCCCAGGGGGAATTCTGGAAATACGCTCTAT. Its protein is CASPRGNSGNTLY. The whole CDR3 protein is CASPRGNSGNTLYF.

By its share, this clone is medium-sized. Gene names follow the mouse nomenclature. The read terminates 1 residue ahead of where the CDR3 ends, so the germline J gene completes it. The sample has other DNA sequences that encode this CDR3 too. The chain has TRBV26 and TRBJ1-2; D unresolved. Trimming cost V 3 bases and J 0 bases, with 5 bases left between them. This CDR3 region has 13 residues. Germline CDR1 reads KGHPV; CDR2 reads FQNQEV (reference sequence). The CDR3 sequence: CASSLTANSDYTF. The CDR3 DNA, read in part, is TGTGCCAGCAGTCTCACAGCAAACTCCGACTACACC.

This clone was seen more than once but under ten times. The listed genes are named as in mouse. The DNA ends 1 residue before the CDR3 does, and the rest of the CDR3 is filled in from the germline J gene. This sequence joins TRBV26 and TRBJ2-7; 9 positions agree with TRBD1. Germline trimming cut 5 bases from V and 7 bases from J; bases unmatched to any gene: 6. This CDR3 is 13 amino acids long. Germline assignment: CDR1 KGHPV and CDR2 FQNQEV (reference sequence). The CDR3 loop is CASSRDREREQYF. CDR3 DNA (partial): TGTGCCAGCAGTAGGGACAGGGAAAGGGAACAGTAC.

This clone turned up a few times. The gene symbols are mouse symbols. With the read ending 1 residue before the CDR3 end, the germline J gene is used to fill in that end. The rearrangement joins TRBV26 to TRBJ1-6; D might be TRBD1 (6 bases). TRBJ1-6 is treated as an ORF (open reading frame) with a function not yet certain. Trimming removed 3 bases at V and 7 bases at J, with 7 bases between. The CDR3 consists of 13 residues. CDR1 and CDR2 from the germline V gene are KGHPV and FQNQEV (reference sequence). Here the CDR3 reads CASSLGQNSPLYF. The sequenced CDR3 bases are TGTGCCAGCAGTCTCGGACAGAATTCGCCCCTCTAC.

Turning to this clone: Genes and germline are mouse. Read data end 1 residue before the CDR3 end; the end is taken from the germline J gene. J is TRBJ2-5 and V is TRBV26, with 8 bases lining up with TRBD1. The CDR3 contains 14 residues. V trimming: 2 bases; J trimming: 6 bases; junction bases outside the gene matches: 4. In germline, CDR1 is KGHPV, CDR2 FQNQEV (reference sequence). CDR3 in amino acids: CASSLQGARDTQYF. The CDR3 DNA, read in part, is TGTGCCAGCAGTCTGCAGGGGGCGCGGGACACCCAGTAC.

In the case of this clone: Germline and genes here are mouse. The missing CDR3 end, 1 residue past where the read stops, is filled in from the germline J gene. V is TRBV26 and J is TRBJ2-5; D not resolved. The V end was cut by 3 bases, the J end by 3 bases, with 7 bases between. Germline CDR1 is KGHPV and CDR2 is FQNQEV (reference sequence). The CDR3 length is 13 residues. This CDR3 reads CASSLGSQDTQYF. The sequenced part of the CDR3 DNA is TGTGCCAGCAGTCTAGGCAGTCAAGACACCCAGTAC.

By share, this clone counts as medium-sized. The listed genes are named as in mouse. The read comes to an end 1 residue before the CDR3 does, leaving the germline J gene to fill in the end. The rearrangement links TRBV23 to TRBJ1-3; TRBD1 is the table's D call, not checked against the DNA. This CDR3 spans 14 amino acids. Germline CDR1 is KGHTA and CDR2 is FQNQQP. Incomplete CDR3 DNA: TGCTCCAGCAGTCTGACAATTTCTGGAAATACGCTCTAT. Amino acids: CSSSLTISGNTLY. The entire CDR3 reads CSSSLTISGNTLYF. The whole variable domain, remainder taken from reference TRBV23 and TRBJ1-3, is DAAVTQKPRYLIKMKGQEAEMKCIPEKGHTAVFWYQQKQSKELKFLIYFQNQQPLDQIDMVKERFSAVCPSSSLCSLGIRTCEAEDSALYLCSSSLTISGNTLYFGEGSRLIVV.

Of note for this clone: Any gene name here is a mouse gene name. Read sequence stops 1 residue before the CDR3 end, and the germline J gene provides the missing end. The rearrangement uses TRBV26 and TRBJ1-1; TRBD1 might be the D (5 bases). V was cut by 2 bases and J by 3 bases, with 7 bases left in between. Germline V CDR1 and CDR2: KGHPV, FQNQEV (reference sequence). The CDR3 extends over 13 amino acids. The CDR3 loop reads CASSLGGYTEVFF. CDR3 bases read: TGTGCCAGCAGTCTGGGGGGGTACACAGAAGTCTTC.

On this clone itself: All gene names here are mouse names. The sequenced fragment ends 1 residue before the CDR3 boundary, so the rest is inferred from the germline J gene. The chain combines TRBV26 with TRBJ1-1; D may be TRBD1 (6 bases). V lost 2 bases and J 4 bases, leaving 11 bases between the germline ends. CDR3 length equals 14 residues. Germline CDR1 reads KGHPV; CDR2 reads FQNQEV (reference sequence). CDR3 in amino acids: CASSLGRGITEVFF. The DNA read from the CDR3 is TGTGCCAGCAGTCTGGGCAGGGGCATCACAGAAGTCTTC.

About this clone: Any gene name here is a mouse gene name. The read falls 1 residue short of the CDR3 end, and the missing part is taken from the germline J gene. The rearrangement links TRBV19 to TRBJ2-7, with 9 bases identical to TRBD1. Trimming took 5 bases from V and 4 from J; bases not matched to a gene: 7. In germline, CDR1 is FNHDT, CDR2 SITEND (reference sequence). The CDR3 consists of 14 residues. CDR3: CASSPGTGKYEQYF. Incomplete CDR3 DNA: TGTGCCAGCAGCCCCGGGACAGGGAAATATGAACAGTAC.

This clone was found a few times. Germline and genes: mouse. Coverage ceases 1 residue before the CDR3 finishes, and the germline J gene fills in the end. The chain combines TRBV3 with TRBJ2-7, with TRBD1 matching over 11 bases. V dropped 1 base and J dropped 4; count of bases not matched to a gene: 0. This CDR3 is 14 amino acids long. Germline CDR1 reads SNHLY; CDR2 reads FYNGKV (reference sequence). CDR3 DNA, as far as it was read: TGTGCCAGCAGCTTAGGGGACAGGGGGTATGAACAGTAC. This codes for CASSLGDRGYEQY. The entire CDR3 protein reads CASSLGDRGYEQYF.

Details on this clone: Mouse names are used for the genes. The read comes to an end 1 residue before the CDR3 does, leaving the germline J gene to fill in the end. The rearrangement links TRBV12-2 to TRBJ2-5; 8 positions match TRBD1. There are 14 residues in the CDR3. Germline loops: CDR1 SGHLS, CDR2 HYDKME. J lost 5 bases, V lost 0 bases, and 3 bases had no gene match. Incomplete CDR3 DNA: TGTGCCAGCTCTCTCCAGGGGGCCGGAGACACCCAGTAC. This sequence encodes CASSLQGAGDTQY. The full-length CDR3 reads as CASSLQGAGDTQYF.

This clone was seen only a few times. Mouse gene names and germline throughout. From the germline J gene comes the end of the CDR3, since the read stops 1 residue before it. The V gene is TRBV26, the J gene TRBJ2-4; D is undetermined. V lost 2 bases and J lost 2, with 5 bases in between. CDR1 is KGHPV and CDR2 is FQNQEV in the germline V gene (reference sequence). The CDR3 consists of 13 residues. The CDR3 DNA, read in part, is TGTGCCAGCAGTCTGACAGTTCAAAACACCTTGTAC. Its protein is CASSLTVQNTLY. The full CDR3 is CASSLTVQNTLYF.

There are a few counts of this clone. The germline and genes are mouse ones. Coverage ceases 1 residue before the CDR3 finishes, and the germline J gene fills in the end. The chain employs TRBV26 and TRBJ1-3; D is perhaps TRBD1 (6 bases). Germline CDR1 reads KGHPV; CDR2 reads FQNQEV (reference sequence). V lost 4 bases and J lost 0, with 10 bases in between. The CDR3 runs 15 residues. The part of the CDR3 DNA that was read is TGTGCCAGCAGTCCCGGACAGTTTTCTGGAAATACGCTCTAT. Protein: CASSPGQFSGNTLY. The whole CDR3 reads CASSPGQFSGNTLYF.

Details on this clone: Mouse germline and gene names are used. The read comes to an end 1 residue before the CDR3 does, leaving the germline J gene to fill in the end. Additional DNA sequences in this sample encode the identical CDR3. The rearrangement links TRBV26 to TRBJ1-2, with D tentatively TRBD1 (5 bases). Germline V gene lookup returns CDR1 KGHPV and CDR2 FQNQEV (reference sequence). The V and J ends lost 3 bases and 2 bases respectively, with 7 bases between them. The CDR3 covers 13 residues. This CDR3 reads CASSLRGNSDYTF. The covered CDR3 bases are TGTGCCAGCAGTCTCCGGGGGAACTCCGACTACACC.

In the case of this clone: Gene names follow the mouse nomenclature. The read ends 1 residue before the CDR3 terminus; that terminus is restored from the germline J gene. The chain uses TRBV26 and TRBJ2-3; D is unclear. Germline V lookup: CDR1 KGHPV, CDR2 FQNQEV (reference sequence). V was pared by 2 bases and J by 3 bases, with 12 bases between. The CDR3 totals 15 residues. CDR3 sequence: CASSLPPTGAETLYF. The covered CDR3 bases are TGTGCCAGCAGTCTGCCCCCCACGGGGGCAGAAACGCTGTAT.

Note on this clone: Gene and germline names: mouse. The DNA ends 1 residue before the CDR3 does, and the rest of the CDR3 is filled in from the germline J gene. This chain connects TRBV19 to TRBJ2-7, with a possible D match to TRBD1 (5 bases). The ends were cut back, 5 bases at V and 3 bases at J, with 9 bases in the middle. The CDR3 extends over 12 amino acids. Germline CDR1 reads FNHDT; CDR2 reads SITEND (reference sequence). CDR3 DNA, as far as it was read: TGTGCCAGCAGGAGACAGATCTATGAACAGTAC. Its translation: CASRRQIYEQY. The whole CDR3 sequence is CASRRQIYEQYF.

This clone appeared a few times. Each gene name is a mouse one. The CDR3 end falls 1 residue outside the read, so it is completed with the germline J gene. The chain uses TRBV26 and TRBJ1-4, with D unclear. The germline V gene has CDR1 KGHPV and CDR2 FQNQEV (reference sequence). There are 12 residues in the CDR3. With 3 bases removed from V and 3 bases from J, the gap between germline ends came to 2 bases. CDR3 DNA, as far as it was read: TGTGCCAGCAGTCTTCCCAACGAAAGATTATTT. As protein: CASSLPNERLF. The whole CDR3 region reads CASSLPNERLFF.

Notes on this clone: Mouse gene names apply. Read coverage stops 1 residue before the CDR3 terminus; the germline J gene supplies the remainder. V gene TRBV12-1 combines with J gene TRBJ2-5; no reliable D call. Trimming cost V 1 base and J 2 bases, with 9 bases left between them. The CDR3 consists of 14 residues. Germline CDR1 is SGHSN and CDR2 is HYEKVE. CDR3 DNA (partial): TGTGCCAGCTCTCTGGAGGGATTCCAAGACACCCAGTAC. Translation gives CASSLEGFQDTQY. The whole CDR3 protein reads CASSLEGFQDTQYF. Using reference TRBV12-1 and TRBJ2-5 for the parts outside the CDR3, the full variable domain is DSGVVQSPRHIIKEKGGRSVLTCIPISGHSNVVWYQQTLGKELKFLIQHYEKVERDKGFLPSRFSVQQFDDYHSEMNMSALELEDSAMYFCASSLEGFQDTQYFGPGTRLLVL.

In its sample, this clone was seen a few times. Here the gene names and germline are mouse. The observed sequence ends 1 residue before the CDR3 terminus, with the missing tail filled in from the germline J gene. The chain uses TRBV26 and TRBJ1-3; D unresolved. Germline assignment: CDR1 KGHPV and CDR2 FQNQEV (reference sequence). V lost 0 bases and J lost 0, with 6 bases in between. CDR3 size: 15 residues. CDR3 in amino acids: CASSLSLYSGNTLYF. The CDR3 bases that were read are TGTGCCAGCAGTCTGTCGTTATATTCTGGAAATACGCTCTAT. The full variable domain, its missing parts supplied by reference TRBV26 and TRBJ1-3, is NSKVIQTPRYLVKGQGQKAKMRCIPEKGHPVVFWYQQNKNNEFKFLINFQNQEVLQQIDMTEKRFSAECPSNSPCSLEIQSSEAGDSALYLCASSLSLYSGNTLYFGEGSRLIVV.